The sequence of this TCR beta chain was determined in a study of response to subunit inactivated influenza vaccine. TCRdb analysed the RT-PCR reads with MiXCR anew, one entry per CDR3 protein. The data show more than 700,000 distinct CDR3 sequences, 20% to 25% seen once. Notes on this clonotype: Its antigen remains unknown.

Notes on the study in general: Every seasonal influenza vaccination brings in few new T cells, the authors suggested.

Germline values: CDR1 WSHSY, CDR2 SAAADI. This CDR3 has 21 amino acids. V lost 6 bases, J lost 0 bases, and 18 bases stayed unmatched. This sample comprised PBMCs from blood, obtained 5 days after vaccination. The sequence derives from a man in his forties or fifties who received an inactivated influenza vaccine. This chain uses TRBV10-2 with TRBJ2-1; TRBD2 agrees at 12 bases. The CDR3 reads CASSESLRLAGAGSSYNEQFF. CDR3 nucleotide sequence: TGCGCCAGCAGCGAATCACTTAGACTAGCGGGGGCCGGGAGCTCCTACAATGAGCAGTTCTTC.